This TCR beta chain appears in the sequencing data of a study of regulatory T cells in long-lasting Graves disease. Study-wide results and limits: Gene preferences differed: TRBV28, TRBJ1-2, TRBJ2-5 in persistent cases. New patients shared some 980 public clonotypes, and persistent patients shared more, with over 2,500.

Researchers made TCR beta libraries by using iRepertoire HTBI primers and running Arm-PCR on CDR3 regions. In TCRdb, the multiplex PCR reads were re-called with MiXCR into one record per CDR3 protein. The data hold around 460,000 distinct CDR3 sequences, with roughly 21% observed a single time. As to this clonotype: Antigen unknown.

The time point here: persistent/refractory GD, antithyroid drugs over 5 years with positive TRAb. From PBMCs, RNA was extracted and then used to make the TCR library. Under American Thyroid Association guidelines, Graves' disease was diagnosed. EDTA tubes received approximately 9 milliliters of collected peripheral blood. The length of the CDR3 is 16 residues. CDR1 is SGHNT and CDR2 is YYREEE in the germline V gene (reference sequence). Trimming left V 0 bases short and J 6 bases short, with 18 bases between. This specimen consisted of peripheral blood mononuclear cells (PBMCs), obtained when the disease was refractory, from a patient treated with antithyroid drugs. The origin of this receptor is a female donor with Graves disease. The chain joins TRBV5-4 to TRBJ1-1; D may be TRBD1 (6 bases). The CDR3 is CASSLGPTGMGSEAFF. For the CDR3, the DNA is TGTGCCAGCAGCTTGGGACCCACAGGGATGGGTTCTGAAGCTTTCTTT.